Listed below are T cell receptor beta chains from one sample, sequenced in a study of T cell clonotyping in hematopoietic cell transplantation. The protocol was immunoSEQ multiplex PCR, while the TCRdb copy is restricted to in-frame clones and leaves out a portion. Here the sample spans about 14,000 clones, just over 85% being singletons. The input for sequencing was PBMCs, taken 100 days after allogeneic stem cell transplant. The receptor source for this set is a male patient aged 50 to 59 who had an allogeneic stem cell transplant from an unrelated donor, so T cells may come from the graft donor. Some clones in this sample may be carry-over from other donors' samples. Both conserved end residues are part of each CDR3.

J | length | V | CDR3
TRBJ2-6 | 16 | TRBV5-1 | CASSQRRRTGANVLTF
TRBJ1-5 | 15 | TRBV5-1 | CASSPQGGASQPQHF
TRBJ1-1 | 13 | TRBV7-6 | CASSLAQSTEAFF
TRBJ1-1 | 15 | TRBV2 | CASKLEGQGSTEAFF
TRBJ2-3 | 16 | TRBV7-2 | CASSWTGTGGADTQYF
TRBJ2-2 | 14 | TRBV7-9 | CASSLVSLGGELFF
TRBJ2-1 | 15 | TRBV18 | CASSPYNGGGNEQFF
TRBJ2-7 | 13 | TRBV30 | CAWSVAGSYEQYF
TRBJ2-7 | 8 | TRBV4-3 | CASSPPSF
TRBJ1-1 | 12 | TRBV7-2 | CASSSRQEQAFF
TRBJ1-3 | 15 | TRBV28 | CASSFMRISGNTIYF
TRBJ2-1 | 12 | TRBV9 | CASSTGGFEQFF
TRBJ2-1 | 12 | TRBV7-6 | CASSLPQGEQFF
TRBJ2-3 | 16 | TRBV28 | CASSLGLAGLGTAQYF
TRBJ1-3 | 16 | TRBV9 | CASSIETGNVGNTIYF
TRBJ2-7 | 15 | TRBV6-5 | CASNPDATGRSEQYF
TRBJ1-1 | 14 | TRBV28 | CASSPGQGNTEAFF
TRBJ2-1 | 15 | TRBV6-5 | CASSYTRTGKNEQFF
TRBJ1-2 | 17 | TRBV4-2 | CASSQDEGRSANYGYTF
TRBJ1-5 | 14 | TRBV5-6 | CASSPGQKSQPQHF
TRBJ1-5 | 14 | TRBV5-1 | CASSPGQINQPQHF
TRBJ1-5 | 15 | TRBV28 | CASSSPLGGGQPQHF
TRBJ1-3 | 17 | TRBV5-4 | CASSEGQGVHSGNTIYF
TRBJ2-1 | 14 | TRBV6-5 | CASSYSTHRNEQFF
TRBJ1-2 | 15 | TRBV5-1 | CASSLESGAAYGYTF